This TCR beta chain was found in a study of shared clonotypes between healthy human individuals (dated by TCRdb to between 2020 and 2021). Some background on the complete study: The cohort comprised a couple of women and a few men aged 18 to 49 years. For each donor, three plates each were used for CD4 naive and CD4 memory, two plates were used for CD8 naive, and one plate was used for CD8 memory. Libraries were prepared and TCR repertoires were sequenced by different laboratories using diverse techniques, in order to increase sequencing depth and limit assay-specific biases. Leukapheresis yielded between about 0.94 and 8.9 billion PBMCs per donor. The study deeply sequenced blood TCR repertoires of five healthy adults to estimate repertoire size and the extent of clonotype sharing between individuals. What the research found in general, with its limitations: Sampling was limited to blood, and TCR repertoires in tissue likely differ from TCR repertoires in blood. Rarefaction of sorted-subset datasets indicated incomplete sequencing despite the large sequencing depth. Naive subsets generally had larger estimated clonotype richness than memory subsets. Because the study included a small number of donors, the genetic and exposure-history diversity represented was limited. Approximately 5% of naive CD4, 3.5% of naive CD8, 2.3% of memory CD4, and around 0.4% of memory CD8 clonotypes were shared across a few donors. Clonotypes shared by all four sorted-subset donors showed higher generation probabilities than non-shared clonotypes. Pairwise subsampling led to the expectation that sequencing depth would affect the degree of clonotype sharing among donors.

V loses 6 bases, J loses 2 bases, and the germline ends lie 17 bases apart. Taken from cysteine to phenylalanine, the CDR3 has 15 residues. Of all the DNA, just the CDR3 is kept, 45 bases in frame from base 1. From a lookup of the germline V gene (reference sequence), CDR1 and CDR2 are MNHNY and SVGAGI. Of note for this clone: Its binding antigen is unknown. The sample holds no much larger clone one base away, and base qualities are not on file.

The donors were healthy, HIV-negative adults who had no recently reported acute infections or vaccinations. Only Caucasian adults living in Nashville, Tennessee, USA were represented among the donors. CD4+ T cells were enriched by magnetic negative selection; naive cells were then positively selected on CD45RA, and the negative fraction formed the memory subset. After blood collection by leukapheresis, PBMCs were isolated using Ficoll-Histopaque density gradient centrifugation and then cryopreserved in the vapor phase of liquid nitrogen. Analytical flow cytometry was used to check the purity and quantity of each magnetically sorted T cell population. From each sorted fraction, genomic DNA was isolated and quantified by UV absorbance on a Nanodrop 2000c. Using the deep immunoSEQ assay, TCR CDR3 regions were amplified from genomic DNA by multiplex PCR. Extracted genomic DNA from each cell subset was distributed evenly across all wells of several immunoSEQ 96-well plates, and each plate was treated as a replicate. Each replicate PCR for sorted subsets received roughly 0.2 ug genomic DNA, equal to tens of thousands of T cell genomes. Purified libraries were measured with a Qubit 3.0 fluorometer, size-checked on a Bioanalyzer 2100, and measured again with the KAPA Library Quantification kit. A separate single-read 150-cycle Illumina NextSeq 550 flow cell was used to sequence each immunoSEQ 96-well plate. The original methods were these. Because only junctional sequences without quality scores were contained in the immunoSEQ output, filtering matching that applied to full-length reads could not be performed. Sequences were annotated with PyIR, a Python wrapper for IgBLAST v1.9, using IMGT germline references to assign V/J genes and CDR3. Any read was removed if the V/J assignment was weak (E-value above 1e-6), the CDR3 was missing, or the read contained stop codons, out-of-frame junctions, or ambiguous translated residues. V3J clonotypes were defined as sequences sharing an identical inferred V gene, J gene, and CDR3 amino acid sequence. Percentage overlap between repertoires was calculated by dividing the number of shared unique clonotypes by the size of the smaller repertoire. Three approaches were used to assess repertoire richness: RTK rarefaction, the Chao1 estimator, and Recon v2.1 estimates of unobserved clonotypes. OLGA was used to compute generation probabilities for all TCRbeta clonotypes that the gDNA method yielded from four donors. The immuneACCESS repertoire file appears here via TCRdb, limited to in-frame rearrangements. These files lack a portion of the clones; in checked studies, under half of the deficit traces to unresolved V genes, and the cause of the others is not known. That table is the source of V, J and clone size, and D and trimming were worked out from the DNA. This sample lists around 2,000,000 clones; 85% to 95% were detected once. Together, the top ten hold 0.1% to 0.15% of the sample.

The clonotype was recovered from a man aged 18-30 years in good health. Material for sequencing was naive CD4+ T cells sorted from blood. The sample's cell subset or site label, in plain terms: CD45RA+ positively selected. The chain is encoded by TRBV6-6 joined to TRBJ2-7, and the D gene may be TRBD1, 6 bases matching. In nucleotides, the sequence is TGTGCCAGCAGACGCGCCCAACAGGGCACCTACGAGCAGTACTTC. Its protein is CASRRAQQGTYEQYF.